The 25 T cell receptor beta chains presented below share a single source sample, sequenced in a study of T-cell reconstitution after alpha-beta-depleted transplantation in children. Preparation of the TCRbeta library used unique molecular identifiers. TCRdb reanalysed the PCR reads using MiXCR and keeps one entry per CDR3 protein. The table lists 200,000 to 250,000 distinct CDR3 sequences, about 11% of them singletons, with around 3% in the top ten. The starting material was PBMCs from the stem cell graft donor, obtained from the stem cell graft. These receptors all come from a human donor who donated a stem cell graft to a child with acute lymphoblastic leukemia.

This clonotype appeared a few times. This sequence may be a read error, since a much larger clone differs from it by one base. The CDR3, as DNA: TGTACCAGCAGCACCCACGGACGTCTACCTTCCCGAGCTAACTATGGCTACACCTTC. Translated, it gives CTSSTHGRLPSRANYGYTF. The rearrangement links TRBV12-3 or TRBV12-4 to TRBJ1-2; D gene unclear. The CDR3 contains 19 residues.

This clonotype has a count of ten or more. The chain employs TRBV29-1 and TRBJ1-2; the D is unclear. Germline assignment: CDR1 SQVTM and CDR2 ANQGSEA. The V and J ends lost 0 bases and 4 bases respectively, with 3 bases between them. The CDR3 length is 11 residues. The CDR3, as DNA: TGCAGCGTTGAAGATCGCTATGGCTACACCTTC. It encodes CSVEDRYGYTF.

This clonotype was seen ten or more times. The V and J genes are TRBV7-9 and TRBJ1-4; D is uncertain. Germline assignment: CDR1 SEHNR and CDR2 FQNEAQ (reference sequence). V lost 3 bases and J lost 0, with 8 bases in between. This CDR3 spans 15 amino acids. The CDR3 nucleotides read TGTGCCAGCAGCTTTCCCAGCTCAACTAATGAAAAACTGTTTTTT. Translated, it gives CASSFPSSTNEKLFF.

This clonotype was seen repeatedly, ten times or more. The chain is built from TRBV7-8 and TRBJ2-2, with D uncertain. This CDR3 region has 12 residues. Trimming stripped 7 bases from V and 5 bases from J, with 8 bases between. Germline V gene lookup returns CDR1 SGHVS and CDR2 FQNEAQ. CDR3 bases: TGTGCCAGCAAGTGGGGAACCGGGGAGCTGTTTTTT. Translated, it gives CASKWGTGELFF.

There are many counts of this clonotype. The chain combines TRBV7-6 with TRBJ2-7, with D perhaps matching TRBD1 (5 bases). Per germline, CDR1 SGHVS and CDR2 FNYEAQ. V lost 5 bases and J 5 bases, leaving 13 bases between the germline ends. The CDR3 covers 13 residues. The CDR3 DNA sequence: TGTGCCAGCAGCCCGAGCCAGGGCAACGAGCAGTACTTC. It translates to CASSPSQGNEQYF.

A few counts support this clonotype. The V call is TRBV2, the J call TRBJ1-1; TRBD1 agrees at 7 bases. CDR1 and CDR2 from the germline V gene are SNHLY and FYNNEI. With V trimmed by 7 bases and J by 0 bases, 8 bases remained unmatched. There are 15 residues in the CDR3. The CDR3 loop reads CASNQATGMNTEAFF. CDR3 nucleotides: TGTGCCAGCAACCAAGCGACAGGGATGAACACTGAAGCTTTCTTT.

Of note for this clonotype: A much larger clonotype is one base distant, so this may be a read error. The chain uses TRBV5-6 and TRBJ2-1; 8 bases line up with TRBD2. In germline, CDR1 is SGHDT, CDR2 YYEEEE. The CDR3 contains 16 residues. CDR3 sequence reads: CASSPDSGRIYNAQFF. CDR3 nucleotides: TGTGCCAGCAGCCCCGACAGCGGGAGAATCTACAATGCGCAGTTCTTC. The entire variable domain, with the rest obtained from reference TRBV5-6 and TRBJ2-1, is as follows: DAGVTQSPTHLIKTRGQQVTLRCSPKSGHDTVSWYQQALGQGPQFIFQYYEEEERQRGNFPDRFSGHQFPNYSSELNVNALLLGDSALYLCASSPDSGRIYNAQFFGPGTRLTVL.

The V and J genes are TRBV18 and TRBJ2-3; D is unresolved. V was trimmed by 2 bases and J by 11 bases, leaving 11 bases between them. The CDR3 covers 12 residues. Germline CDR1 KGHSH, CDR2 LQKENI. The CDR3 here is CASSPREGRQYF. The CDR3 DNA reads TGTGCCAGCTCACCAAGAGAAGGCAGGCAGTATTTT.

The rearrangement uses TRBV19 and TRBJ2-6; unclear D gene. The CDR3 runs to 13 residues. Germline V lookup: CDR1 LNHDA, CDR2 SQIVND (reference sequence). The CDR3 is CASHDGGANVLTF. As DNA, the CDR3 is TGTGCTTCTCACGACGGTGGGGCCAACGTCCTGACTTTC.

This clonotype was recorded many times. The chain carries TRBV9 and TRBJ2-1, with 7 bases aligning to TRBD1. This CDR3 is 15 amino acids long. The germline CDR1 and CDR2 sequences are SGDLS and YYNGEE. J was trimmed by 2 bases and V by 0 bases; bases with no gene match: 2. CDR3 residues: CASSVAGTAYNEQFF. CDR3 nucleotide sequence: TGTGCCAGCAGCGTAGCTGGGACAGCCTACAATGAGCAGTTCTTC. The whole variable domain, remainder taken from reference TRBV9 and TRBJ2-1, is DSGVTQTPKHLITATGQRVTLRCSPRSGDLSVYWYQQSLDQGLQFLIQYYNGEERAKGNILERFSAQQFPDLHSELNLSSLELGDSALYFCASSVAGTAYNEQFFGPGTRLTVL.

This rearrangement joins TRBV3-1 to TRBJ1-2; D may be TRBD1 (5 bases). The CDR3 consists of 17 residues. CDR1 is LGHDT and CDR2 is YNNKEL in the germline V gene (reference sequence). The ends were cut back, 10 bases at V and 7 bases at J, with 31 bases in the middle. The CDR3 sequence is CATSKDRGSTVYGGYTF. In DNA, the CDR3 is TGTGCCACCTCCAAAGATCGGGGGTCTACTGTCTACGGTGGCTACACCTTC. The variable domain in full, completed from reference TRBV3-1 and TRBJ1-2, reads DTAVSQTPKYLVTQMGNDKSIKCEQNLGHDTMYWYKQDSKKFLKIMFSYNNKELIINETVPNRFSPKSPDKAHLNLHINSLELGDSAVYFCATSKDRGSTVYGGYTFGSGTRLTVV.

This clonotype was seen many times. The chain uses TRBV6-5 and TRBJ2-2, with no clear D. The CDR3 is 15 residues long. Trimming left V 4 bases short and J 6 bases short, with 15 bases between. Germline V gene data show CDR1 as MNHEY and CDR2 as SVGAGI. Here the CDR3 DNA reads TGTGCCAGCAGTTCGGTTCTGGTCGGCCCCGGGGAGCTGTTTTTT. Translated: CASSSVLVGPGELFF.

This clonotype was detected many times. The chain combines TRBV7-2 with TRBJ2-1; D possibly corresponds to TRBD1 (5 bases). V lost 1 base and J lost 6, with 13 bases in between. This CDR3 has 15 residues. CDR1 is SGHTA, CDR2 FQGNSA, per germline. The CDR3 spells CASSLENARVNEQFF. The CDR3 DNA is TGTGCCAGCAGCTTAGAAAACGCCAGGGTCAATGAGCAGTTCTTC.

The table lists this clonotype with many counts. This chain connects TRBV6-5 to TRBJ2-3, with TRBD1 as a possible D gene (5 bases). Germline V gives CDR1 MNHEY, CDR2 SVGAGI. The V end was cut by 1 base, the J end by 2 bases, with 7 bases between. CDR3 length: 14 residues. The CDR3 nucleotides are TGTGCCAGCAGTTACTTGGACACCACAGATACGCAGTATTTT. This translates into CASSYLDTTDTQYF.

The CDR3 coding sequence is TGCGCCAGCACTCGGACAGGGATAGACAATGAGCAGTTCTTC. Amino acid sequence: CASTRTGIDNEQFF. J is TRBJ2-1 and V is TRBV10-2, with 8 bases lining up with TRBD1. V lost 7 bases to trimming and J lost 5 bases; unmatched junction nucleotides: 7. This CDR3 contains 14 residues. The germline gives CDR1 WSHSY, CDR2 SAAADI.

This clonotype was counted at least ten times. This chain connects TRBV6-1 to TRBJ1-1; D is unclear. V was cut by 7 bases and J by 3 bases, with 18 bases left in between. The CDR3 runs to 15 residues. CDR1 MNHNS and CDR2 SASEGT come from the germline V gene. The CDR3 loop is CASMGGRIRDTEAFF. In DNA, the CDR3 is TGTGCCAGCATGGGAGGACGAATTAGGGACACTGAAGCTTTCTTT.

This clonotype was recorded many times. This chain links TRBV7-9 with TRBJ2-6; D not resolved. The CDR3 has 17 amino acids. Per the germline V gene, CDR1 is SEHNR and CDR2 is FQNEAQ (reference sequence). The V end lost 8 bases, the J end lost 0 bases, and 17 bases lay between the germline ends. In nucleotides, the CDR3 is TGTGCCAGCGCCCCCCTCGGTGGAAGCTCTGGGGCCAACGTCCTGACTTTC. It yields the protein CASAPLGGSSGANVLTF.

This clonotype showed up many times. The CDR3 DNA follows: TGTGCCAGCGGCAGACAGCATGGCTACACCTTC. Its translation is CASGRQHGYTF. The chain is built from TRBV9 and TRBJ1-2; D perhaps matches TRBD1 (5 bases). The germline V gene has CDR1 SGDLS and CDR2 YYNGEE. Trimming took 7 bases from V and 6 from J, leaving 10 bases between them. The CDR3 sequence is 11 residues long.

This clonotype appeared many times. The chain couples TRBV7-2 to TRBJ2-7; TRBD2 agrees at 14 bases. The ends lost 0 bases at V and 3 bases at J; junction bases unmatched: 1. CDR1 SGHTA and CDR2 FQGNSA come from the germline V gene. The CDR3 is 16 residues long. In DNA form, the CDR3 reads TGTGCCAGCAGCTTAGCCGGGACTAGCGGGAGCTACGAGCAGTACTTC. It codes for CASSLAGTSGSYEQYF.

This clonotype was observed at least ten times. The gene calls are TRBV6-1 and TRBJ2-3; TRBD1 aligns across 11 bases. CDR3 length: 15 amino acids. CDR1 is MNHNS, CDR2 SASEGT, per germline. Trimming removed 1 base from V and 4 bases from J; junction bases left unmatched: 1. The CDR3, as DNA: TGTGCCAGCAGTGAAGGGGGACAGGGGGCAGATACGCAGTATTTT. Its translation: CASSEGGQGADTQYF.

At least ten counts were recorded for this clonotype. V gene TRBV10-3 combines with J gene TRBJ1-5; 11 bases align to TRBD1. Germline V CDR1 and CDR2: ENHRY, SYGVKD. V trimming: 5 bases; J trimming: 8 bases; junction bases outside the gene matches: 5. The CDR3 has 14 amino acids. CDR3 coding DNA: TGTGCCATCAGTAGGACAGGGGGCGCCGAGCCCCAGCATTTT. It specifies CAISRTGGAEPQHF.

There are many counts of this clonotype. The V and J genes are TRBV5-1 and TRBJ1-5, with no clear D. Germline values: CDR1 SGHRS, CDR2 YFSETQ. V lost 0 bases and J lost 4, with 20 bases in between. The CDR3 runs 18 residues. The CDR3 protein is CASSLGGRPADFNQPQHF. The DNA for the CDR3 is TGCGCCAGCAGCTTGGGAGGGCGGCCTGCGGATTTTAATCAGCCCCAGCATTTT.

In its sample, this clonotype was seen many times. The rearrangement links TRBV5-1 to TRBJ2-3; TRBD2 agrees at 8 bases. Unmatched junction bases numbered 7, after V lost 2 bases and J lost 5 bases. The CDR3 totals 15 residues. The V gene's germline CDR1 is SGHRS and CDR2 YFSETQ. The CDR3 loop reads CASSFQRGKGDTQYF. The CDR3 DNA reads TGCGCCAGCAGCTTCCAGCGGGGGAAGGGAGATACGCAGTATTTT. Together with reference TRBV5-1 and TRBJ2-3, the CDR3 gives the full variable domain: KAGVTQTPRYLIKTRGQQVTLSCSPISGHRSVSWYQQTPGQGLQFLFEYFSETQRNKGNFPGRFSGRQFSNSRSEMNVSTLELGDSALYLCASSFQRGKGDTQYFGPGTRLTVL.

Many counts were recorded for this clonotype. The rearrangement joins TRBV6-1 to TRBJ2-2; D not certain. The CDR3 runs to 14 residues. The germline gives CDR1 MNHNS, CDR2 SASEGT. Trimming cost V 10 bases and J 1 base, with 13 bases left between them. Here the CDR3 DNA reads TGTGCCACTGCCGATTGGGGGAACACCGGGGAGCTGTTTTTT. It yields the protein CATADWGNTGELFF.

This clonotype was seen at least ten times. The CDR3 DNA reads TGTGCCAGCAGGGTCGCTGGTGCTGATACGCAGTATTTT. Residues: CASRVAGADTQYF. This sequence joins TRBV12-3 or TRBV12-4 and TRBJ2-3; D not resolved. CDR3 size: 13 residues. Trimming removed 6 bases from V and 6 bases from J, with 13 bases in between.